These 5 T cell receptor beta chains originate from one sample sequenced in a study of blood T cell repertoires in COVID-19. The method was immunoSEQ multiplex PCR; TCRdb's version includes in-frame clones alone and lacks a portion of them. The sample holds 200,000 to 250,000 clones, 82% seen once. Specimen: peripheral blood. The receptors were gathered from a woman older than 75 with acute or convalescent COVID-19.

This chain connects TRBV28 to TRBJ1-2; 8 nucleotides align to TRBD1. CDR3 length: 13 amino acids. Germline V lookup: CDR1 MDHEN, CDR2 SYDVKM. Trimming took 5 bases from V and 6 from J; bases not matched to a gene: 5. CDR3 region: CASSLDRGHGYTF. The CDR3, as DNA: TGTGCCAGCAGTCTTGACAGGGGTCATGGCTACACCTTC.

In nucleotides, the CDR3 is TGTGCCAGCAGTTTGGGGCTAGCGACACTGGATACGCAGTATTTT. Protein sequence: CASSLGLATLDTQYF. This chain links TRBV28 with TRBJ2-3, with D tentatively TRBD2 (6 bases). CDR1 is MDHEN and CDR2 is SYDVKM in the germline V gene. This CDR3 is 15 amino acids long. V dropped 3 bases and J dropped 6 bases, with 16 bases sitting between them.

The chain carries TRBV10-3 and TRBJ2-2; 8 bases fit TRBD1. Looked up from germline, CDR1 is ENHRY and CDR2 is SYGVKD. This CDR3 comprises 15 residues. J was trimmed by 4 bases and V by 6 bases; bases with no gene match: 7. CDR3 nucleotides: TGTGCCATCAGCGTCGACAGGGGTAGCACCGGGGAGCTGTTTTTT. It yields the protein CAISVDRGSTGELFF.

The chain's CDR3 is CASSIDRDANSPLHF. The CDR3 DNA is TGTGCCAGTAGTATAGACAGGGATGCTAATTCACCCCTCCACTTT. This chain links TRBV19 with TRBJ1-6, with D possibly TRBD1 on 5 matching bases. Germline CDR1 LNHDA, CDR2 SQIVND (reference sequence). The CDR3 loop spans 15 amino acids. V lost 0 bases, J lost 6 bases, and 9 bases lay in between.

This clone came up a few times. The chain employs TRBV4-3 and TRBJ1-5; D call uncertain. Germline V lookup: CDR1 LGHNA, CDR2 YSLEER. Trimming stripped 1 base from V and 0 bases from J, with 10 bases between. CDR3 length equals 16 residues. CDR3 sequence reads: CASSQAAGYSNQPQHF. The CDR3, as DNA: TGCGCCAGCAGCCAAGCGGCAGGATATAGCAATCAGCCCCAGCATTTT.